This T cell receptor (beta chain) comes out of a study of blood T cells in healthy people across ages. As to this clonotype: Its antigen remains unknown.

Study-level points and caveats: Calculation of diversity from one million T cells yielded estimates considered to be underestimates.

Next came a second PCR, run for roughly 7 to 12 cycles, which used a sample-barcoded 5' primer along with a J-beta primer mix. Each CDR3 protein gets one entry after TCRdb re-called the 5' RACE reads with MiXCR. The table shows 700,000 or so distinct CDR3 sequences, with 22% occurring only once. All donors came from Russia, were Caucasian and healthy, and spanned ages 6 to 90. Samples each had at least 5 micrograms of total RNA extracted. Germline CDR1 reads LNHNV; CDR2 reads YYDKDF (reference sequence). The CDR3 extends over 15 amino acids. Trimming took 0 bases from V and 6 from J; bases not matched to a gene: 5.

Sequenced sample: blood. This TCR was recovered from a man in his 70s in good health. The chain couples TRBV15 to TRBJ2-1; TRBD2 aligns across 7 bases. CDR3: CATSRDLGGSNEQFF. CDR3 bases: TGTGCCACCAGCAGAGATTTGGGAGGGTCCAATGAGCAGTTCTTC.